This T cell receptor (beta chain) was sequenced during a study of T cell clusters in autoimmune cytopenias. General study points: Compared with active autoimmune hepatitis patients, healthy donors showed about 2.8-fold more exclusive TRB clusters.

TRB was amplified by touch-down multiplex PCR, primer pools A and B combined. After re-calling the multiplex PCR reads, TCRdb lists one entry per CDR3 protein, DNA absent. The data include about 8,200 distinct CDR3 sequences; the top ten clones carry 25% to 35%. This clonotype is classed as medium-sized by frequency. Its antigen is currently unknown. Each sample's input was about 270 ng genomic DNA, some 38,000 genome equivalents. The sequencing sample was made of peripheral blood. The sequence was obtained from a human donor with an autoimmune cytopenia or autoimmune hepatitis (not recorded which).

Here the CDR3 reads CASSSEDEQYF. The rearrangement links TRBV18 to TRBJ2-7. The CDR3 is 11 residues long. Germline-derived CDR1 and CDR2 are KGHSH and LQKENI. Based on the CDR3 plus reference TRBV18 and TRBJ2-7, the full variable domain is NAGVMQNPRHLVRRRGQEARLRCSPMKGHSHVYWYRQLPEEGLKFMVYLQKENIIDESGMPKERFSAEFPKEGPSILRIQQVVRGDSAAYFCASSSEDEQYFGPGTRLTVT.